A single T cell receptor beta chain is shown here with its context. Those who participated ranged in age from about 18 to 89 years and resided in approximately 26 US areas. These data come from a study of blood T cell repertoires in COVID-19. Original processing notes: Reference gene primer amplification gave nucleated cell count estimates. Generated by immunoSEQ multiplex PCR, the TCRdb table keeps only in-frame clones and is missing some. Clonal size and the V and J genes are those of that table, whereas D and trimming came from the DNA. The sample yields around 290,000 clones, roughly 91% seen once. This CDR3 is 15 amino acids long. J was trimmed by 7 bases and V by 1 base; bases with no gene match: 4. Per germline, CDR1 LGHNA and CDR2 YSLEER.

J is TRBJ1-5 and V is TRBV4-3, with 10 bases aligning to TRBD1. Specimen: PBMCs or T cells enriched from blood (not recorded which). This receptor was taken from a woman aged 60-75 years in a cohort exposed to, infected with or recovered from COVID-19 (not recorded which). The CDR3 DNA reads as TGCGCCAGCAGCCAAGGGACAGGGGGTGGACAGCCCCAGCATTTT. Encoded protein: CASSQGTGGGQPQHF.